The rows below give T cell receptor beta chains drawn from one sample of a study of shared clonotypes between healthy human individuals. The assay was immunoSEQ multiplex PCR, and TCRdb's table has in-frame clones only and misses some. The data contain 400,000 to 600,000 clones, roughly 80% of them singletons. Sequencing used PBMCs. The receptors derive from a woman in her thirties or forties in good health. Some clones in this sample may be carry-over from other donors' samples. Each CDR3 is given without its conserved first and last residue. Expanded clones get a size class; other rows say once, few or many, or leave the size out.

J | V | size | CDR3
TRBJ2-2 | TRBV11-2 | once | ASSFGTSIGELF
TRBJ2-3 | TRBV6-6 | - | ASSGGRAGSTDTQY
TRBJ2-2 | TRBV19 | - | ASRLGESRAELF
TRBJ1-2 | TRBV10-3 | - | AISESSDWRYGYT
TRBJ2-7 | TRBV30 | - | AWIPRRDGKYEQY
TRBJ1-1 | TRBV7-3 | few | ASRATRGHHTEAF
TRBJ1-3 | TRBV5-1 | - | ASSVRQGTGNTIY
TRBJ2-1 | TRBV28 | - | ASSLWTVDNEQF
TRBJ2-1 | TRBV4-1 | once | ASSQTGAASYNEQF
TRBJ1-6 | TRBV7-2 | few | ASSLAQNSPLH
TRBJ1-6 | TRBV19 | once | ATQTVGTENSPLH
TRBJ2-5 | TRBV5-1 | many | ASSPGGTFLQY
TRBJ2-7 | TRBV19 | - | ASSIGGRPAYEQY
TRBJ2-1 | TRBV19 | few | ASRSGFPPNEQF
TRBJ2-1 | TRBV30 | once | AWSVPLGGYNEQF
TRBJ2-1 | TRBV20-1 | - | SARDLYEQF
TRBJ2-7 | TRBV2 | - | ASSVDGGLYEQY
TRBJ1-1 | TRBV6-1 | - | ASSERSLNTEAF
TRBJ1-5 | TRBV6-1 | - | ASSEELGAQPQH
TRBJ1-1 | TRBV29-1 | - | SVARLEGYAF
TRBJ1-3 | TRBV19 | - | ASIQDRGKFSGNTIY
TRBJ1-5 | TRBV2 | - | ASQGEYNQPQH
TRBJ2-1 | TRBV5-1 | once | ASSFGDSHNEQF
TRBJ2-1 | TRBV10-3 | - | AISEPRGLAGRVDEQF
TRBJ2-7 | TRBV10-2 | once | ASSDPSGGSYEQY
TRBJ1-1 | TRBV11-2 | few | ASSLEGGTEAF
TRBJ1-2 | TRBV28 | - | ASSLPGQGRYGYT
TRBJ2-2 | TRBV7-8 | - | ASSSEGQGMITGELF
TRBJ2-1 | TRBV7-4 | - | ASSYRLLSQWQF